The 22 T cell receptor beta chains in this list originate from one sample, sequenced in a study of shared clonotypes between healthy human individuals. Libraries were prepared by immunoSEQ multiplex PCR; TCRdb keeps only in-frame clonotypes and omits some of them. The sample consists of a few hundred thousand clones, 74% of them appearing once. Sample: memory CD4+ T cells sorted from blood. The subset is: CD45RA-negative fraction. These receptors originate from a man aged 25 to 45 in good health.

V and J are TRBV25-1 and TRBJ2-3; D not resolved. CDR1 and CDR2 (germline): MGHDK, SYGVNS. V lost 1 base and J 5 bases, leaving 16 bases between the germline ends. The CDR3 contains 16 residues. The CDR3 loop reads CASSEWANRREDTQYF. CDR3 sequence (DNA): TGTGCCAGCAGTGAATGGGCTAACCGAAGGGAAGATACGCAGTATTTT.

The rearrangement links TRBV5-1 to TRBJ1-4; 9 nucleotides align to TRBD1. The CDR3 length is 16 residues. V lost 4 bases and J lost 7; bases outside the gene matches: 11. Germline lookup yields CDR1 SGHRS and CDR2 YFSETQ. DNA of the CDR3: TGCGCCAGCAGCCCGTTGGCGGGACAGGGAACTGAAAAACTGTTTTTT. This encodes CASSPLAGQGTEKLFF.

Comment on this clone: Within the sample, other DNA sequences also encode this same CDR3. The chain carries TRBV11-2 and TRBJ2-7; D uncertain. V was pared by 5 bases and J by 1 base, with 6 bases between. CDR3 size: 12 residues. Germline values: CDR1 SGHAT, CDR2 FQNNGV. The CDR3 sequence is CASSLLSYEQYF. Here the CDR3 DNA reads TGTGCCAGCAGCCTCCTATCCTACGAGCAGTACTTC.

This chain connects TRBV25-1 to TRBJ2-7, with D perhaps TRBD2 (5 bases). The CDR3 consists of 15 residues. CDR1 MGHDK and CDR2 SYGVNS come from the germline V gene. V was clipped by 8 bases and J by 4 bases, with 21 bases between them. Written as DNA, the CDR3 is TGTGCCAGCCAAAAGCTCGACACCGGGGAATACGAGCAGTACTTC. This encodes CASQKLDTGEYEQYF.

As for this clone: In the same sample, other DNA sequences code for this CDR3. The gene calls are TRBV18 and TRBJ2-1; D may match TRBD1 or TRBD2 (5 bases each). This CDR3 has 15 amino acids. From germline, CDR1 is KGHSH and CDR2 LQKENI. The germline V and J ends were trimmed by 3 bases and 0 bases, with 9 bases remaining between them. CDR3 sequence: CASSPPGSSYNEQFF. The CDR3 nucleotides read TGTGCCAGCTCACCCCCAGGGAGCTCCTACAATGAGCAGTTCTTC.

The genes are TRBV27 and TRBJ1-1, with TRBD1 identical over 7 bases. Losses at the gene ends were 4 bases for V and 0 bases for J; bases not matched to a gene: 8. Germline V gives CDR1 MNHEY, CDR2 SMNVEV (reference sequence). The CDR3 is 16 amino acids. The DNA for the CDR3 is TGTGCCAGCAGTTCCAGGGGGGCGGGGATGAACACTGAAGCTTTCTTT. Residues: CASSSRGAGMNTEAFF.

The rearrangement links TRBV9 to TRBJ1-3; perhaps TRBD1 as D (5 bases). The V end was cut by 4 bases, the J end by 13 bases, with 15 bases between. Germline CDR1 reads SGDLS; CDR2 reads YYNGEE. The CDR3 covers 12 residues. DNA for the CDR3: TGTGCCAGCAGCCCTTGGCCGGGACTTATATATTTT. Translation: CASSPWPGLIYF.

The chain uses TRBV6-5 and TRBJ2-1; 12 nucleotides line up with TRBD1. Germline values: CDR1 MNHEY, CDR2 SVGAGI. V dropped 5 bases and J dropped 10; count of bases not matched to a gene: 6. This CDR3 is built from 14 residues. The CDR3 spells CASSGDRGRGEQFF. The CDR3 DNA is TGTGCCAGCAGTGGGGACAGGGGGCGGGGGGAGCAGTTCTTC.

This rearrangement joins TRBV7-9 to TRBJ1-4; perhaps TRBD1 as D (5 bases). CDR1 is SEHNR and CDR2 is FQNEAQ in the germline V gene (reference sequence). V was cut by 5 bases and J by 8 bases, with 15 bases left in between. This CDR3 is built from 14 residues. CDR3 sequence: CASSPRGEGEKLFF. The DNA for the CDR3 is TGTGCCAGCAGCCCCCGAGGGGAAGGAGAAAAACTGTTTTTT. Drawing the rest from reference TRBV7-9 and TRBJ1-4, the complete variable domain is DTGVSQNPRHKITKRGQNVTFRCDPISEHNRLYWYRQTLGQGPEFLTYFQNEAQLEKSRLLSDRFSAERPKGSFSTLEIQRTEQGDSAMYLCASSPRGEGEKLFFGSGTQLSVL.

The V gene is TRBV7-3, the J gene TRBJ1-1; the match to TRBD1 covers 9 bases. Germline lookup yields CDR1 SGHTA and CDR2 FQGTGA. CDR3 length: 17 residues. V was clipped by 0 bases and J by 4 bases; unmatched bases: 9. CDR3 residues: CASSLTGQGYLATEAFF. The CDR3 DNA sequence: TGTGCCAGCAGCTTAACGGGACAGGGCTATCTTGCCACTGAAGCTTTCTTT.

CDR3 sequence: CASSRIGQAGGVSGANVLTF. The CDR3 bases are TGTGCCAGCAGCCGCATAGGACAGGCCGGCGGTGTCTCTGGGGCCAACGTCCTGACTTTC. The genes are TRBV2 and TRBJ2-6; 7 nucleotides line up with TRBD1. The V gene end was trimmed by 6 bases and the J gene end by 0 bases; junction bases not matched to a gene: 17. Germline V CDR1 and CDR2: SNHLY, FYNNEI. CDR3 size: 20 residues.

The gene calls are TRBV5-4 and TRBJ1-2; unclear D gene. The CDR3 is 14 residues long. V lost 2 bases and J 3 bases, leaving 11 bases between the germline ends. Germline V CDR1 and CDR2: SGHNT, YYREEE (reference sequence). The CDR3 protein is CASSFFGLYYGYTF. The CDR3 region has the DNA TGTGCCAGCAGCTTTTTTGGCTTATACTATGGCTACACCTTC.

CDR3 in amino acids: CASSDSAGGYNEQFF. CDR3 coding DNA: TGTGCCAGCAGTGACTCAGCGGGAGGGTACAATGAGCAGTTCTTC. The chain joins TRBV6-4 to TRBJ2-1, with TRBD2 matching 10 bases. This CDR3 contains 15 residues. Trimming took 0 bases from V and 4 from J; bases not matched to a gene: 0. The germline CDR1 and CDR2 sequences are MRHNA and SNTAGT.

This clone has a handful of counts. The chain links TRBV7-6 to TRBJ2-1; 10 bases line up with TRBD2. This CDR3 has 15 residues. The V segment lost 1 base and the J segment 5 bases; nucleotides outside the gene matches: 2. CDR1 SGHVS and CDR2 FNYEAQ come from the germline V gene. In DNA form, the CDR3 reads TGTGCCAGCAGCTTAGGAGCGGGAGGGAACAATGAGCAGTTCTTC. Amino acids: CASSLGAGGNNEQFF.

The chain is built from TRBV30 and TRBJ2-1; tentatively, D is TRBD1 (5 bases). The germline V gene encodes CDR1 GTSNPN and CDR2 SVGIG (reference sequence). Between the trimmed V and J ends, which lost 2 bases and 0 bases, there was a span of 14 bases. The CDR3 has 16 amino acids. The CDR3 region has the DNA TGTGCCTGGAGTTTCTCAGGGATCAGCTCCTACAATGAGCAGTTCTTC. Encoded protein: CAWSFSGISSYNEQFF.

The chain joins TRBV18 to TRBJ2-5; TRBD2 is a possible D gene (6 bases). This CDR3 is 13 amino acids long. Germline CDR1 is KGHSH and CDR2 is LQKENI. V shed 3 bases and J shed 5 bases, with 10 bases lying between them. CDR3 sequence: CASSPTREETQYF. CDR3 nucleotides: TGTGCCAGCTCACCGACTAGGGAGGAGACCCAGTACTTC. Looking up the rest from reference TRBV18 and TRBJ2-5 gives the full variable domain: NAGVMQNPRHLVRRRGQEARLRCSPMKGHSHVYWYRQLPEEGLKFMVYLQKENIIDESGMPKERFSAEFPKEGPSILRIQQVVRGDSAAYFCASSPTREETQYFGPGTRLLVL.

This rearrangement joins TRBV2 to TRBJ2-1, with 8 bases fitting TRBD2. Germline V gene sequence: CDR1 SNHLY, CDR2 FYNNEI. The CDR3 has 15 amino acids. V dropped 7 bases and J dropped 4; count of bases not matched to a gene: 9. CDR3 DNA sequence: TGTGCCAGCAACCCCGGGACTAGTGGGTACAATGAGCAGTTCTTC. The encoded protein is CASNPGTSGYNEQFF.

The rearrangement links TRBV18 to TRBJ2-3, with 13 bases aligning to TRBD2. V lost 1 base and J lost 0; bases outside the gene matches: 4. The germline CDR1 and CDR2 sequences are KGHSH and LQKENI. This CDR3 is 18 amino acids long. The CDR3 sequence: CASSPRTSGSTSTDTQYF. CDR3 coding DNA: TGTGCCAGCTCACCACGGACTAGCGGGAGTACTAGCACAGATACGCAGTATTTT.

The gene calls are TRBV5-1 and TRBJ2-3; 7 nucleotides agree with TRBD2. The V and J ends lost 3 bases and 4 bases, in that order; junction bases with no gene match: 11. This CDR3 spans 16 amino acids. Germline values: CDR1 SGHRS, CDR2 YFSETQ. The CDR3 sequence is CASSSERGGGADTQYF. Here the CDR3 DNA reads TGCGCCAGCAGCTCCGAGCGTGGGGGAGGGGCAGATACGCAGTATTTT.

The CDR3 loop is CASSTDARGTDTQYF. In DNA, the CDR3 is TGTGCCAGCAGTACCGACGCCAGGGGCACAGATACGCAGTATTTT. The chain is built from TRBV7-9 and TRBJ2-3; a weak D match, TRBD1 (5 bases). V shed 6 bases and J shed 1 base, with 14 bases lying between them. The germline gives CDR1 SEHNR, CDR2 FQNEAQ (reference sequence). CDR3 length equals 15 residues.

The V gene is TRBV5-5, the J gene TRBJ2-5, with D possibly TRBD2 on 6 matching bases. Germline CDR1 is SGHKS and CDR2 is YYEKEE (reference sequence). The CDR3 spans 16 residues. Trimming took off 4 bases at V and 0 bases at J, with 16 bases between the two ends. CDR3 protein: CASSTQWGRNQETQYF. The CDR3 DNA follows: TGTGCCAGCAGCACCCAGTGGGGGAGGAACCAAGAGACCCAGTACTTC.

This clone has more than one count but fewer than ten. CDR3 sequence reads: CASSPGGMAGNRGNEQFF. For the CDR3, the DNA is TGTGCCAGCAGCCCTGGAGGGATGGCGGGTAATAGGGGCAATGAGCAGTTCTTC. The gene calls are TRBV9 and TRBJ2-1, with a possible D match to TRBD2 (6 bases). The germline CDR1 and CDR2 sequences are SGDLS and YYNGEE. The CDR3 has 18 amino acids. V lost 4 bases, J lost 6 bases, and 26 bases lay in between. The whole variable domain, remainder taken from reference TRBV9 and TRBJ2-1, is DSGVTQTPKHLITATGQRVTLRCSPRSGDLSVYWYQQSLDQGLQFLIQYYNGEERAKGNILERFSAQQFPDLHSELNLSSLELGDSALYFCASSPGGMAGNRGNEQFFGPGTRLTVL.